Described below is a single T cell receptor beta chain sequence and its context. Its specificity is unknown. This entry is derived from a study of cytomegalovirus exposure and HLA in healthy donors. Clones were sequenced by immunoSEQ multiplex PCR, and TCRdb holds only the in-frame ones, with some missing. The sample consists of about 140,000 clones, approximately 91% of them appearing once. General observations from the study: Researchers catalogued about 160 TCR beta chains as cytomegalovirus-associated.

The J segment lost 1 base and the V segment lost 6 bases, leaving 5 bases of the junction unmatched. The CDR3 is made up of 15 amino acids. The germline CDR1 and CDR2 sequences are MNHEY and SMNVEV (reference sequence). The sample taken for sequencing was PBMCs. V is TRBV27 and J is TRBJ2-2; 7 bases agree with TRBD1. The TCR originated in a man younger than 30 in good health and CMV-seronegative. The CDR3 is CASSQRTGNTGELFF. The CDR3 DNA reads TGTGCCAGCAGCCAGAGGACAGGGAACACCGGGGAGCTGTTTTTT.